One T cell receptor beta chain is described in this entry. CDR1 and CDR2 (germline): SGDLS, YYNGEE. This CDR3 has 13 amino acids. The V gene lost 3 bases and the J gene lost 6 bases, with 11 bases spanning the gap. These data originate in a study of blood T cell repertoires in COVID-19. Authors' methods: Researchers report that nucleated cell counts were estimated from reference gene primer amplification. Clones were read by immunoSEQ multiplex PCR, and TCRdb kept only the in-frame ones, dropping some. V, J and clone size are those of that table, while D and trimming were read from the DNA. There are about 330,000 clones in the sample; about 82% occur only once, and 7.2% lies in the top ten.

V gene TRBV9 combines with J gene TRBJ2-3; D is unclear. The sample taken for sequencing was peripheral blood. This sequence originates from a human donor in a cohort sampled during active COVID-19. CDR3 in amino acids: CASSGSPVDTQYF. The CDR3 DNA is TGTGCCAGCAGCGGCTCCCCGGTTGATACGCAGTATTTT.